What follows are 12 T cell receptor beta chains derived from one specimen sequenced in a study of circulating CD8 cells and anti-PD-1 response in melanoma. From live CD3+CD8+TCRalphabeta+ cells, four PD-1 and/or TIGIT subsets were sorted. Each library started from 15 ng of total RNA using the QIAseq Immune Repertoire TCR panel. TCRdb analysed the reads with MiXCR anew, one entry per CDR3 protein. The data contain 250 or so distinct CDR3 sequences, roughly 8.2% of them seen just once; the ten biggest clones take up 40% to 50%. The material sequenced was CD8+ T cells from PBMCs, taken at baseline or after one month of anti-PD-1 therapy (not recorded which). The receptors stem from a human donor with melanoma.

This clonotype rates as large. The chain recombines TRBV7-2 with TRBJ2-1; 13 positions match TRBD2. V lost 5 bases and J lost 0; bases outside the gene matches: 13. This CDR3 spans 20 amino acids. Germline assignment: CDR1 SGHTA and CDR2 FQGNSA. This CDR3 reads CASSPPDGLAGASSYNEQFF. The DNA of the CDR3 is TGTGCCAGCAGCCCCCCAGACGGACTAGCGGGGGCCAGCTCCTACAATGAGCAGTTCTTC.

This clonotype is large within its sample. The CDR3 coding sequence is TGTGCCAGCAGTTTATCCGAGACAGTCGAGCAGTACTTC. It yields the protein CASSLSETVEQYF. The chain employs TRBV28 and TRBJ2-7; D might be TRBD1 (5 bases). The germline V and J ends were trimmed by 1 base and 6 bases, with 10 bases remaining between them. From germline, CDR1 is MDHEN and CDR2 SYDVKM. This CDR3 is built from 13 residues.

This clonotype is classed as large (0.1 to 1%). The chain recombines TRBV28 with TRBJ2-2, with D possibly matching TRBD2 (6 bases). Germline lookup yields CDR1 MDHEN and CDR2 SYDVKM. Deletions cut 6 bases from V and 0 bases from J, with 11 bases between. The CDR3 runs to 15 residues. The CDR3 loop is CASSPGLPNTGELFF. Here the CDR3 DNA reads TGTGCCAGCAGCCCGGGACTCCCGAACACCGGGGAGCTGTTTTTT.

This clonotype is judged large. The chain's CDR3 is CASSIYDGWAGNEQFF. The CDR3 DNA reads TGTGCCAGTAGTATATACGACGGCTGGGCTGGGAATGAGCAGTTCTTC. The chain is built from TRBV19 and TRBJ2-1, with D unresolved. Germline V gene lookup returns CDR1 LNHDA and CDR2 SQIVND (reference sequence). CDR3 length: 16 amino acids. Trimming removed 2 bases from V and 7 bases from J, with 18 bases in between.

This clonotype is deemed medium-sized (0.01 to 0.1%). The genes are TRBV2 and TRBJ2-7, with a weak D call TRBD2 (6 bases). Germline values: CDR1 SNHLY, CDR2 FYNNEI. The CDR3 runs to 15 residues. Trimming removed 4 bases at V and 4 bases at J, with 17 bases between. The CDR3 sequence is CASSALASPPYEQYF. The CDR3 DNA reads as TGTGCCAGCAGTGCACTAGCTAGCCCCCCGTACGAGCAGTACTTC.

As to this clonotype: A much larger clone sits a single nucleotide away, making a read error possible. The CDR3 nucleotides are TGTGCCAGCAGCCTAAGACAGAACACCGGGGAGCTGTCTTTT. It specifies CASSLRQNTGELSF. V gene TRBV14 combines with J gene TRBJ2-2, with D possibly called TRBD1 or TRBD2 (5 bases each). Germline-derived CDR1 and CDR2 are SGHDN and FVKESK. This CDR3 spans 14 amino acids. The full variable domain, in which reference TRBV14 and TRBJ2-2 provide the parts outside the CDR3, is EAGVTQFPSHSVIEKGQTVTLRCDPISGHDNLYWYRRVMGKEIKFLLHFVKESKQDESGMPNNRFLAERTGGTYSTLKVQPAELEDSGVYFCASSLRQNTGELSFGEGSRLTVL.

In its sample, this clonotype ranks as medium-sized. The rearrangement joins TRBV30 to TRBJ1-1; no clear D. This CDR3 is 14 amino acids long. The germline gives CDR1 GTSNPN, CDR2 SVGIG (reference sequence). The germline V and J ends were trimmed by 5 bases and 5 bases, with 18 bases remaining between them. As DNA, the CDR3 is TGTGCCTGGTTCCCAGTCCCAGGTCGGACTGAAGCTTTCTTT. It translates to CAWFPVPGRTEAFF.

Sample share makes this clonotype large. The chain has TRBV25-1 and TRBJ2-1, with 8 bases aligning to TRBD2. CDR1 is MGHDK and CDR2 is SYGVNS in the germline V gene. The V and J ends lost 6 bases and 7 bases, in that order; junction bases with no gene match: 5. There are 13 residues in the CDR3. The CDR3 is CASSTSGSNEQFF. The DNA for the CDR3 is TGTGCCAGCAGCACCAGCGGGAGTAATGAGCAGTTCTTC.

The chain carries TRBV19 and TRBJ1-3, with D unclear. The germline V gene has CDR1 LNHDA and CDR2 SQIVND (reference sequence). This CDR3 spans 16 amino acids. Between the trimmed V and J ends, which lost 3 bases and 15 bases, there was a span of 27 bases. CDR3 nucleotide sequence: TGTGCCAGTAGTATGAATATGCGGCTAACTGGAAACACCGCATATTTT. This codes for CASSMNMRLTGNTAYF.

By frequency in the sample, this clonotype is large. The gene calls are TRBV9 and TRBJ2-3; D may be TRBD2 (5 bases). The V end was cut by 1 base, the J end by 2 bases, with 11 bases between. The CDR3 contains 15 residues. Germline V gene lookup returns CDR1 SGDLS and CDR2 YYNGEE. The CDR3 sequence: CASSVTGEITDTQYF. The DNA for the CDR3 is TGTGCCAGCAGCGTAACCGGGGAGATCACAGATACGCAGTATTTT.

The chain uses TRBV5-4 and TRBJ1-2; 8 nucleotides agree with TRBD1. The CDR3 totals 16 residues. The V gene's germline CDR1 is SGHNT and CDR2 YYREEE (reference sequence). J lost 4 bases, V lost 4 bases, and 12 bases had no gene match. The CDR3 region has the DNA TGTGCCAGCAGCGGAGAGGAGACAGGGGACCGCTATGGCTACACCTTC. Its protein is CASSGEETGDRYGYTF.

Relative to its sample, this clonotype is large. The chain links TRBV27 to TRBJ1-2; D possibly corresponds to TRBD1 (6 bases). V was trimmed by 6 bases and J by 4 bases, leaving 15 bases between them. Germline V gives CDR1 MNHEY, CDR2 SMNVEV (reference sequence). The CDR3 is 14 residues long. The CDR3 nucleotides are TGTGCCAGCAGCCTAGGTGGACAGACCTATGGCTACACCTTC. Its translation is CASSLGGQTYGYTF.